The next 28 T cell receptor beta chains were all read from a single sample in a study of cytomegalovirus exposure and HLA in healthy donors. Use of 60 Vbeta and 13 Jbeta primers characterized the PCR. Sequencing was performed with immunoSEQ multiplex PCR; in TCRdb, only in-frame clones are kept and a portion is missing. Here the sample spans approximately 190,000 clones, around 75% being singletons. Sequencing used PBMCs. All receptors derive from a woman in her twenties or thirties in good health and CMV-seronegative.

The genes are TRBV5-1 and TRBJ2-1, with D possibly matching TRBD2 (6 bases). This CDR3 spans 15 amino acids. Trimming took off 0 bases at V and 9 bases at J, with 16 bases between the two ends. CDR1 SGHRS and CDR2 YFSETQ come from the germline V gene. The DNA of the CDR3 is TGCGCCAGCAGCTTGGCCTCGGTGGCTAGCGCTGAGCAGTTCTTC. Its translation is CASSLASVASAEQFF.

CDR3 coding DNA: TGTGCCAGTAGTATAGCTCTCCGCAATGAGCAGTTCTTC. Translation: CASSIALRNEQFF. V usage is TRBV19 and J usage is TRBJ2-1; D gene ambiguous. V dropped 1 base and J dropped 6 bases, with 7 bases sitting between them. Per the germline V gene, CDR1 is LNHDA and CDR2 is SQIVND (reference sequence). The CDR3 contains 13 residues.

This chain connects TRBV7-9 to TRBJ1-1; TRBD1 is a possible D gene (5 bases). This CDR3 is 14 amino acids long. Trimming cost V 5 bases and J 1 base, with 11 bases left between them. The germline V gene encodes CDR1 SEHNR and CDR2 FQNEAQ (reference sequence). The CDR3 sequence: CASSGFQGNTEAFF. The DNA of the CDR3 is TGTGCCAGCAGCGGATTTCAGGGGAACACTGAAGCTTTCTTT.

The CDR3 loop is CASSGRGLAGTDTQYF. The CDR3 DNA reads as TGTGCCAGCAGCGGGAGAGGACTAGCGGGAACAGATACGCAGTATTTT. V is TRBV7-9 and J is TRBJ2-3; 12 bases match TRBD2. The germline gives CDR1 SEHNR, CDR2 FQNEAQ (reference sequence). The CDR3 loop spans 16 amino acids. Trimming at V came to 5 bases and at J to 3 bases, leaving 6 bases not matched to a gene.

This clone was detected a few times. The chain recombines TRBV11-2 with TRBJ2-1; 7 bases are shared with TRBD2. CDR3 size: 15 residues. Germline values: CDR1 SGHAT, CDR2 FQNNGV. With V trimmed by 4 bases and J by 7 bases, 10 bases remained unmatched. CDR3 DNA sequence: TGTGCCAGCAGCTATCCGGGAGCCGGGGGGAATGAGCAGTTCTTC. As protein: CASSYPGAGGNEQFF.

This chain links TRBV19 with TRBJ1-3, with D unresolved. This CDR3 has 13 residues. Trimming pared 3 bases from V and 1 base from J, leaving 4 bases between. CDR1 LNHDA and CDR2 SQIVND come from the germline V gene (reference sequence). The CDR3 bases are TGTGCCAGTAGTATTTCTTCTGGAAACACCATATATTTT. Its translation: CASSISSGNTIYF. The full variable domain, in which reference TRBV19 and TRBJ1-3 provide the parts outside the CDR3, is DGGITQSPKYLFRKEGQNVTLSCEQNLNHDAMYWYRQDPGQGLRLIYYSQIVNDFQKGDIAEGYSVSREKKESFPLTVTSAQKNPTAFYLCASSISSGNTIYFGEGSWLTVV.

This clone was found once. The V gene is TRBV4-3, the J gene TRBJ2-7, with D tentatively TRBD2 (5 bases). The V end lost 4 bases, the J end lost 2 bases, and 12 bases lay between the germline ends. The CDR3 has 14 residues. CDR1 LGHNA and CDR2 YSLEER come from the germline V gene. Written as DNA, the CDR3 is TGCGCCAGCAGCCCTCGGGCGGGTCCCTACGAGCAGTACTTC. Protein product: CASSPRAGPYEQYF.

The chain links TRBV27 to TRBJ2-3; tentative D call: TRBD2 (5 bases). Germline V CDR1 and CDR2: MNHEY, SMNVEV (reference sequence). The V end was cut by 6 bases, the J end by 0 bases, with 10 bases between. This CDR3 has 14 residues. DNA of the CDR3: TGTGCCAGCAGCCGGGAAATTAGCACAGATACGCAGTATTTT. Its protein is CASSREISTDTQYF.

The chain combines TRBV6-1 with TRBJ1-1, with TRBD1 matching 10 bases. J was trimmed by 4 bases and V by 5 bases; bases with no gene match: 4. Germline CDR1 and CDR2: MNHNS and SASEGT. This CDR3 is 14 amino acids long. The CDR3 protein is CASSSRTGGTEAFF. CDR3 nucleotide sequence: TGTGCCAGCAGTTCCAGGACAGGGGGCACTGAAGCTTTCTTT.

This chain connects TRBV7-9 to TRBJ1-2; TRBD1 matches 11 bases. The CDR3 is made up of 16 amino acids. The trim removed 10 bases at V and 6 bases at J, leaving 16 bases unmatched. The V gene's germline CDR1 is SEHNR and CDR2 FQNEAQ (reference sequence). CDR3 sequence reads: CATPYLLGQGEHGYTF. DNA of the CDR3: TGTGCCACCCCCTATCTTTTGGGACAGGGGGAGCATGGCTACACCTTC.

This clone was detected a few times. The chain is built from TRBV4-3 and TRBJ2-7; 9 bases align to TRBD1. The CDR3 is 14 amino acids. Germline assignment: CDR1 LGHNA and CDR2 YSLEER. V was pared by 2 bases and J by 6 bases, with 5 bases of the junction left unmatched. DNA for the CDR3: TGCGCCAGCAGCCAATTGACAGGGGGAAGCGAGCAGTACTTC. Translating it yields CASSQLTGGSEQYF.

The chain couples TRBV9 to TRBJ2-3, with 9 bases lining up with TRBD2. The CDR3 sequence is 15 residues long. The trim removed 2 bases at V and 1 base at J, leaving 2 bases unmatched. Germline-derived CDR1 and CDR2 are SGDLS and YYNGEE. For the CDR3, the DNA is TGTGCCAGCAGCGTGACTAGCGGAGGCACAGATACGCAGTATTTT. Translating it yields CASSVTSGGTDTQYF.

This clone has just a few counts. CDR3 nucleotide sequence: TGTGCCAGCAGCTTAGTAGTTAGGGGGTCTGAAGCTTTCTTT. Amino acid sequence: CASSLVVRGSEAFF. The chain has TRBV7-2 and TRBJ1-1; D is possibly TRBD1 (6 bases). Germline CDR1 is SGHTA and CDR2 is FQGNSA. The CDR3 consists of 14 residues. V was cut by 1 base and J by 6 bases, with 12 bases left in between.

The CDR3: CASSNTRGTDTQYF. The CDR3 bases are TGTGCCAGCAGCAACACAAGGGGGACAGATACGCAGTATTTT. The chain couples TRBV7-9 to TRBJ2-3, with D possibly TRBD1 on 6 matching bases. V lost 5 bases, J lost 3 bases, and 12 bases lay in between. The CDR3 contains 14 residues. The V gene's germline CDR1 is SEHNR and CDR2 FQNEAQ (reference sequence).

The chain combines TRBV30 with TRBJ1-1; maybe TRBD1 (6 bases). Trimming cost V 1 base and J 0 bases, with 15 bases left between them. CDR3 size: 16 residues. The germline V gene encodes CDR1 GTSNPN and CDR2 SVGIG (reference sequence). The CDR3 protein is CAWSGWTADLNTEAFF. The CDR3 region has the DNA TGTGCCTGGAGTGGGTGGACAGCAGATCTGAACACTGAAGCTTTCTTT.

V is TRBV6-5 and J is TRBJ1-2, with D perhaps TRBD1 (6 bases). With 4 bases removed from V and 4 bases from J, the gap between germline ends came to 10 bases. Per the germline V gene, CDR1 is MNHEY and CDR2 is SVGAGI. This CDR3 contains 13 residues. Here the CDR3 DNA reads TGTGCCAGCAGTTTACAGGGTACCTATGGCTACACCTTC. This translates into CASSLQGTYGYTF.

This clone has a single count. CDR3 residues: CSAEGTDQETQYF. CDR3 sequence (DNA): TGCAGCGCCGAAGGGACAGACCAAGAGACCCAGTACTTC. The V call is TRBV29-1, the J call TRBJ2-5; 7 bases line up with TRBD1. Trimming at V came to 7 bases and at J to 0 bases, leaving 5 bases not matched to a gene. The CDR3 consists of 13 residues. Germline lookup yields CDR1 SQVTM and CDR2 ANQGSEA.

The chain employs TRBV5-4 and TRBJ2-5; unclear D gene. The DNA matches TRBJ2-7 better at its end, which makes the J call doubtful. Per germline, CDR1 SGHNT and CDR2 YYREEE (reference sequence). This CDR3 has 15 amino acids. DNA of the CDR3: TGTGCCAGCGCGTCGAGGTCAGCTGGTGTCCACGAGCAGTACTTC. Translating it yields CASASRSAGVHEQYF.

The V gene is TRBV7-8, the J gene TRBJ2-5; 9 bases agree with TRBD1. The J call may be faulty, since TRBJ2-7 better matches the DNA end. The germline gives CDR1 SGHVS, CDR2 FQNEAQ. The length of the CDR3 is 14 residues. The CDR3 bases are TGTGCCAGCAGCTTGCGGGACAGGGACTACGAGCAGTACTTC. This sequence encodes CASSLRDRDYEQYF.

The V gene is TRBV4-2, the J gene TRBJ1-2; TRBD1 might be the D (6 bases). Trimming stripped 4 bases from V and 7 bases from J, with 19 bases between. The germline V gene has CDR1 LGHNA and CDR2 YNFKEQ. The CDR3 covers 15 residues. The CDR3 sequence: CASSPWAGAAIGYTF. Written as DNA, the CDR3 is TGTGCCAGCAGCCCCTGGGCGGGGGCGGCTATTGGCTACACCTTC.

The chain has TRBV18 and TRBJ2-1; maybe TRBD2 (6 bases). The CDR3 length is 16 residues. Germline CDR1 reads KGHSH; CDR2 reads LQKENI. The V gene lost 3 bases and the J gene lost 4 bases, with 16 bases spanning the gap. The CDR3 spells CASSPGMSGSYNEQFF. The CDR3, as DNA: TGTGCCAGCTCACCGGGGATGAGCGGGTCATACAATGAGCAGTTCTTC.

This rearrangement joins TRBV6-1 to TRBJ2-7, with D possibly matching TRBD2 (6 bases). V gave up 1 base and J gave up 3 bases, with 13 bases separating them. The germline V gene has CDR1 MNHNS and CDR2 SASEGT. The CDR3 runs 15 residues. The CDR3 loop is CASSEGAGSFYEQYF. The CDR3 nucleotides read TGTGCCAGCAGTGAAGGGGCGGGGAGCTTCTACGAGCAGTACTTC.

The chain couples TRBV7-6 to TRBJ2-2; D gene uncertain. The germline gives CDR1 SGHVS, CDR2 FNYEAQ. Trimming took 4 bases from V and 4 from J, leaving 13 bases between them. The CDR3 totals 15 residues. DNA for the CDR3: TGTGCCAGCAGCTCCCAGTTATCGGGCACCGGGGAGCTGTTTTTT. This sequence encodes CASSSQLSGTGELFF.

This clone appeared a few times. The CDR3 DNA reads TGTGCCTGGAGTGTATCGATGAGCGGCACCATATATTTT. Translating gives CAWSVSMSGTIYF. The V gene is TRBV30, the J gene TRBJ1-3; no clear D gene. This CDR3 is built from 13 residues. The V end lost 0 bases, the J end lost 9 bases, and 12 bases lay between the germline ends. Germline V lookup: CDR1 GTSNPN, CDR2 SVGIG (reference sequence).

The rearrangement joins TRBV7-2 to TRBJ2-7; the match to TRBD2 covers 12 bases. Germline CDR1 SGHTA, CDR2 FQGNSA. With V trimmed by 3 bases and J by 1 base, 7 bases remained unmatched. CDR3 length equals 17 residues. As DNA, the CDR3 is TGTGCCAGCAGCTTTAGGGTCCTAGCGGGGGGGTCCTACGAGCAGTACTTC. This translates into CASSFRVLAGGSYEQYF.

Comments on this clone: One end of the junction is discordant with germline, which a read error may explain. The chain links TRBV7-9 to TRBJ2-7; D call uncertain. The length of the CDR3 is 16 residues. Germline V gene sequence: CDR1 SEHNR, CDR2 FQNEAQ (reference sequence). CDR3 residues: CSSSLGRASSSYEQYF. The DNA for the CDR3 is TGTTCCAGCAGCTTAGGTAGAGCATCGAGCTCCTACGAGCAGTACTTC.

The V and J genes are TRBV7-3 and TRBJ2-3; 14 bases align to TRBD2. V lost 2 bases, J lost 5 bases, and 9 bases stayed unmatched. The CDR3 is 18 amino acids. Germline values: CDR1 SGHTA, CDR2 FQGTGA. Written as DNA, the CDR3 is TGTGCCAGCAGCTTATTGTCTCGGACTAGCGGGGGGAGAGATACGCAGTATTTT. Protein: CASSLLSRTSGGRDTQYF.

The rearrangement links TRBV19 to TRBJ1-1, with TRBD1 identical over 9 bases. The CDR3 is made up of 13 amino acids. J gave up 4 bases and V 10 bases, and 7 bases lay outside the gene matches. From germline, CDR1 is LNHDA and CDR2 SQIVND (reference sequence). The CDR3 coding sequence is TGTGCCACCCGACAGGGGGGTCCCACTGAAGCTTTCTTT. It specifies CATRQGGPTEAFF.